This entry concerns a single T cell receptor beta chain. Measured with immunoSEQ multiplex PCR; TCRdb has only the in-frame clones, and not every one. The sample includes tens of thousands of clones, 85% to 90% seen only once; the top ten take 5.5% to 7%. This sample was included in a study of OX40 agonist ivuxolimab in advanced cancers. The V end was cut by 2 bases, the J end by 4 bases, with 13 bases between. There are 14 residues in the CDR3. Germline V CDR1 and CDR2: SGHNT, YYREEE (reference sequence). The receptor comes from an adult with an advanced solid tumor such as melanoma, head and neck, liver or kidney cancer. The V and J genes are TRBV5-4 and TRBJ2-7; D gene uncertain. The sample here was CD4+ or CD8+ T cells sorted from blood, taken in a trial of the OX40 agonist ivuxolimab. CDR3: CASSFGIQGYEQYF. The CDR3 region has the DNA TGTGCCAGCAGCTTTGGGATTCAAGGTTACGAGCAGTACTTC.